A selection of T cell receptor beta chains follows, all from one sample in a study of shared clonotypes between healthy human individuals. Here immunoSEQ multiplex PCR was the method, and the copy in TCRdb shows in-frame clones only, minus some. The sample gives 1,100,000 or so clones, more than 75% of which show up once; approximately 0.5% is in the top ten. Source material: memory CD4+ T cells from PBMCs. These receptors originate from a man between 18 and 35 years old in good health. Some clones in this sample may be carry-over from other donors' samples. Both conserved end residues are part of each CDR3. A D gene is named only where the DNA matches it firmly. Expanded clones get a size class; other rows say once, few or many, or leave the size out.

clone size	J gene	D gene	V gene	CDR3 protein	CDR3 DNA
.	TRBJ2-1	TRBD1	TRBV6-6	CASSYVGQGEQFF	TGTGCCAGCAGTTACGTGGGACAGGGGGAGCAGTTCTTC
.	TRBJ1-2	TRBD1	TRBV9	CASSVGTGAGGYTF	TGTGCCAGCAGCGTGGGGACAGGGGCAGGGGGCTACACCTTC
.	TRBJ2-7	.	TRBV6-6	CASSYGQGGHEQYF	TGTGCCAGCAGTTACGGCCAGGGGGGGCACGAGCAGTACTTC
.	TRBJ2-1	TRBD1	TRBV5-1	CASSTGQGYEQFF	TGCGCCAGCAGCACGGGACAGGGCTATGAGCAGTTCTTC
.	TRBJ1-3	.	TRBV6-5	CASSYSLDRINTIYF	TGTGCCAGCAGTTACTCCCTAGACCGAATAAACACCATATATTTT
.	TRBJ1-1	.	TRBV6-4	CASSVEGRMNTEAFF	TGTGCCAGCAGTGTGGAAGGAAGAATGAACACTGAAGCTTTCTTT
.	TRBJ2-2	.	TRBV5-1	CASSFSGTNTGELFF	TGCGCCAGCAGCTTTTCAGGGACGAACACCGGGGAGCTGTTTTTT
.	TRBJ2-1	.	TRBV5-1	CASSPATDYNEQFF	TGCGCCAGCAGCCCGGCGACAGATTACAATGAGCAGTTCTTC
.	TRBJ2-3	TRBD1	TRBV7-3	CASSPGTARTDTQYF	TGTGCCAGCAGCCCGGGGACAGCGAGAACAGATACGCAGTATTTT
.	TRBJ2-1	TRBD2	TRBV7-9	CASSPARGGGSQDEQFF	TGTGCCAGCAGCCCAGCCCGGGGGGGCGGGAGTCAGGATGAGCAGTTCTTC
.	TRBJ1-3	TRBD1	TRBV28	CASSPTGGSGNTIYF	TGTGCCAGCAGTCCCACAGGGGGCTCTGGAAACACCATATATTTT
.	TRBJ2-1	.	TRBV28	CASSLSPRYNEQFF	TGTGCCAGCAGTTTATCCCCAAGGTACAATGAGCAGTTCTTC
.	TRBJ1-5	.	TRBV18	CASSRQAQEPQHF	TGTGCCAGCTCACGACAGGCCCAGGAGCCCCAGCATTTT
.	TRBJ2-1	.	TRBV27	CASSSLGAGSNEQFF	TGTGCCAGCAGTTCCCTCGGGGCGGGATCTAATGAGCAGTTCTTC
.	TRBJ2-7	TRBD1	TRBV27	CASQSLTLDRGSYEQYF	TGTGCCAGCCAGTCCCTTACCCTCGACAGGGGCTCCTACGAGCAGTACTTC
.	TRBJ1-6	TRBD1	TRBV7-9	CASSPLLGQRNSPLHF	TGTGCCAGCAGCCCGTTATTGGGACAGAGGAATTCACCCCTCCACTTT
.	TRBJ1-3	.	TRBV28	CASSSLHNQGWDTIYF	TGTGCCAGCAGTTCACTCCACAATCAGGGTTGGGACACCATATATTTT
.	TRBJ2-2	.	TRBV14	CASSQSLRGELFF	TGTGCCAGCAGCCAATCACTACGCGGGGAGCTGTTTTTT
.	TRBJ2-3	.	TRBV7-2	CASSLAQGPDTQYF	TGTGCCAGCAGCTTAGCGCAGGGTCCAGATACGCAGTATTTT
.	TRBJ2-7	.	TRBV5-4	CASSLGGAQGLYEQYF	TGTGCCAGCAGCTTGGGAGGTGCCCAGGGGCTCTACGAGCAGTACTTC
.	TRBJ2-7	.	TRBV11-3	CASSLVRAHEQYF	TGTGCCAGCAGCTTAGTCAGGGCCCACGAGCAGTACTTC
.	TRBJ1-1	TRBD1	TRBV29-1	CSVEGGQGDMNTEAFF	TGCAGCGTTGAAGGAGGACAGGGGGACATGAACACTGAAGCTTTCTTT
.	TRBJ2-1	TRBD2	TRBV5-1	CASSVSVEGGSLLF	TGCGCCAGCAGCGTATCTGTGGAGGGCGGGAGTCTCCTCTTC
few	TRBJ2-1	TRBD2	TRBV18	CASSPRLASSYNEQFF	TGTGCCAGCTCACCCCGACTAGCGAGCTCCTACAATGAGCAGTTCTTC
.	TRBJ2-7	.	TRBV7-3	CASSQGRGTGDEQYF	TGTGCCAGCAGCCAGGGGCGGGGGACGGGAGACGAGCAGTACTTC
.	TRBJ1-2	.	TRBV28	CASSDRDPRRYGYTF	TGTGCCAGCAGCGACCGGGACCCAAGGAGGTATGGCTACACCTTC
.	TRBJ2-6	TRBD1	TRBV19	CASSRRQGLGSGANVLTF	TGTGCCAGTAGTCGGAGACAGGGCCTAGGGTCTGGGGCCAACGTCCTGACTTTC
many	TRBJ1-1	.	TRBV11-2	CASSLLGGVAFF	TGTGCCAGCAGCTTGTTAGGGGGTGTAGCTTTCTTT
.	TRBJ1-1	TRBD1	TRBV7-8	CASSPRQGRLDTEAFF	TGTGCCAGCAGCCCCAGACAGGGACGTTTGGACACTGAAGCTTTCTTT
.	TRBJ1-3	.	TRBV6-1	CASSERARGNTIYF	TGTGCCAGCAGTGAACGGGCGAGGGGAAACACCATATATTTT
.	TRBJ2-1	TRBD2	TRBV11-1	CASARGGSSYNEQFF	TGTGCCAGCGCCCGGGGCGGGAGCTCCTACAATGAGCAGTTCTTC
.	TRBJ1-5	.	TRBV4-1	CASSQEGGGQPQHF	TGCGCCAGCAGCCAAGAAGGAGGGGGTCAGCCCCAGCATTTT
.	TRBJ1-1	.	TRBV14	CASSQARFTEAFF	TGTGCCAGCAGCCAAGCAAGGTTCACTGAAGCTTTCTTT
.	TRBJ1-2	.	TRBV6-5	CASSYSHRDGYTF	TGTGCCAGCAGTTACTCTCACAGGGACGGCTACACCTTC
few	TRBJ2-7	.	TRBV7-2	CASSPAHPGLYEQYF	TGTGCCAGCAGCCCAGCTCATCCCGGGTTATACGAGCAGTACTTC
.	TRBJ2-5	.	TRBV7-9	CASSSSTEETQYF	TGTGCCAGCAGCTCCTCAACCGAAGAGACCCAGTACTTC
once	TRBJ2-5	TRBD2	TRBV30	CAWRGLAGVQETQYF	TGTGCCTGGAGGGGACTAGCGGGAGTACAAGAGACCCAGTACTTC
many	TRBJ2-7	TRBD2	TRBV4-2	CASSQSLAGAVYF	TGTGCCAGCAGCCAGTCCCTAGCGGGAGCTGTTTACTTC
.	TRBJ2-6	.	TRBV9	CASASLSGANVLTF	TGTGCCAGCGCCTCCCTCTCTGGGGCCAACGTCCTGACTTTC
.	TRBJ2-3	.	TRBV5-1	CASSLGSIGTDTQYF	TGCGCCAGCAGCTTGGGCAGTATCGGCACAGATACGCAGTATTTT
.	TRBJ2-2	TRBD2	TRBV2	CASRGTSGGTGELFF	TGTGCCAGTCGAGGGACTAGCGGGGGCACCGGGGAGCTGTTTTTT
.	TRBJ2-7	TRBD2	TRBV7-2	CASSLDGTSAFYEQYF	TGTGCCAGCAGCTTAGACGGGACTAGCGCCTTCTACGAGCAGTACTTC
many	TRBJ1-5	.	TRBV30	CAWSRGGDQPQHF	TGTGCCTGGAGCCGAGGGGGAGATCAGCCCCAGCATTTT
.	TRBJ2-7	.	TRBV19	CASSEGIAYEQYF	TGTGCCAGTAGCGAAGGGATAGCCTACGAGCAGTACTTC
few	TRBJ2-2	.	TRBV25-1	CASSGERNTGELFF	TGTGCCAGCAGTGGCGAAAGGAACACCGGGGAGCTGTTTTTT
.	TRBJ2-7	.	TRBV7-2	CASSPGTVPGMEYF	TGTGCCAGCAGCCCAGGGACGGTCCCTGGAATGGAGTACTTC
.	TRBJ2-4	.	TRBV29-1	CSVERQGPFGDIQYF	TGCAGCGTTGAGAGGCAAGGTCCATTCGGGGACATTCAGTACTTC
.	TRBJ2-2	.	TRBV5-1	CASRTNTGELFF	TGCGCCAGCAGGACGAACACCGGGGAGCTGTTTTTT
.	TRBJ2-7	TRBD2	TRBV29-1	CSVGGLAGYEQYF	TGCAGCGTTGGCGGACTAGCCGGCTACGAGCAGTACTTC
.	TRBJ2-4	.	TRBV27	CAERGGLKRKNIQYF	TGTGCCGAACGCGGCGGACTTAAGAGGAAAAACATTCAGTACTTC
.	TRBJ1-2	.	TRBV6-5	CASSYGSGDKNYGYTF	TGTGCCAGCAGTTACGGGTCAGGGGACAAGAACTATGGCTACACCTTC
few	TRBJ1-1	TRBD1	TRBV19	CASILDRGVNTEAFF	TGTGCCAGTATTCTAGACAGGGGCGTGAACACTGAAGCTTTCTTT